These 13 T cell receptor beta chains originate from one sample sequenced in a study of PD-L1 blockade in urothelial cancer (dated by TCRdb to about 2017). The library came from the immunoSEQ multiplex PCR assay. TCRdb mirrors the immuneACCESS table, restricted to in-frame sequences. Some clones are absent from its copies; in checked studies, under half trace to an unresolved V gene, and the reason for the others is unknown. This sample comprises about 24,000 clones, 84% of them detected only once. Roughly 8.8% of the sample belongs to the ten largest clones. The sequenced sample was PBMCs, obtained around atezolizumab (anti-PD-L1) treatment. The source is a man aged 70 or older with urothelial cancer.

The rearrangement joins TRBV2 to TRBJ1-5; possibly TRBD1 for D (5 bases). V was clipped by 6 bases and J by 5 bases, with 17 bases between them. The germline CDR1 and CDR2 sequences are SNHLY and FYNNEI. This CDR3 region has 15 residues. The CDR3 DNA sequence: TGTGCCAGCAGCCTTGAGGAGGGACGGTATCAGCCCCAGCATTTT. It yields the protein CASSLEEGRYQPQHF. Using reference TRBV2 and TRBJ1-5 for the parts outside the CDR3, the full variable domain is EPEVTQTPSHQVTQMGQEVILRCVPISNHLYFYWYRQILGQKVEFLVSFYNNEISEKSEIFDDQFSVERPDGSNFTLKIRSTKLEDSAMYFCASSLEEGRYQPQHFGDGTRLSIL.

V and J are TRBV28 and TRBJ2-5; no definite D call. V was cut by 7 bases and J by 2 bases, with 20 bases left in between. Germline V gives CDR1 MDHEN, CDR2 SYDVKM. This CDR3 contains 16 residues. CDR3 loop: CASTPPTMGFQETQYF. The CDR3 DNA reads TGTGCCAGCACCCCCCCCACAATGGGCTTTCAAGAGACCCAGTACTTC.

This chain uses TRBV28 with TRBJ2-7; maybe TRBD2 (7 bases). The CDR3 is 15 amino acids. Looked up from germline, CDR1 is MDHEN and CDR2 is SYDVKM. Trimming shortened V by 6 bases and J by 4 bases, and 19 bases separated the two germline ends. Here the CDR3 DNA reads TGTGCCAGCAGATATAGCGGGTTTCAGGGGTACGAGCAGTACTTC. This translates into CASRYSGFQGYEQYF.

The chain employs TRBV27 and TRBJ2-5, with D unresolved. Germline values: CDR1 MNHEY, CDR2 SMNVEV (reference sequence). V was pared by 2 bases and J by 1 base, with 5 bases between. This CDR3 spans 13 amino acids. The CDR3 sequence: CASSLGLQETQYF. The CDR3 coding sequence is TGTGCCAGCAGTTTAGGGCTCCAAGAGACCCAGTACTTC.

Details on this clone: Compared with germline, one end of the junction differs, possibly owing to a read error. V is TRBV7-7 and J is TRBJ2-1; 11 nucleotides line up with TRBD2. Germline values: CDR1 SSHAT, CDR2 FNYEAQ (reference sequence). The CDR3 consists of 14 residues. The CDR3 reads CASSLAGGHNEQFF. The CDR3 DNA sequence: TGTGCTAGCAGCTTAGCGGGAGGGCACAATGAGCAGTTCTTC.

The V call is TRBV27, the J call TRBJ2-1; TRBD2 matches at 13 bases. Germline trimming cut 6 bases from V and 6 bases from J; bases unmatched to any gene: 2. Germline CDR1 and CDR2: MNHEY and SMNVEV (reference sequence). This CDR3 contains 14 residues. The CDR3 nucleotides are TGTGCCAGCAGACTAGCGGGAGGGCCCAATGAGCAGTTCTTC. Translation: CASRLAGGPNEQFF.

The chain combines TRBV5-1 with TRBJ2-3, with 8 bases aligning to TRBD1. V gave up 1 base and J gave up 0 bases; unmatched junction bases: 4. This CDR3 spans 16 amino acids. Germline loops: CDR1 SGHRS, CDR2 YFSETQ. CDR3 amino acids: CASSLRRTGSTDTQYF. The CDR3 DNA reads TGCGCCAGCAGCTTGAGGAGGACAGGGAGCACAGATACGCAGTATTTT.

CDR3 protein: CATQRTANTGELFF. The DNA of the CDR3 is TGTGCGACCCAGCGGACTGCGAACACCGGGGAGCTGTTTTTT. The chain carries TRBV19 and TRBJ2-2; maybe TRBD2 (5 bases). Germline V gene sequence: CDR1 LNHDA, CDR2 SQIVND (reference sequence). The CDR3 has 14 amino acids.

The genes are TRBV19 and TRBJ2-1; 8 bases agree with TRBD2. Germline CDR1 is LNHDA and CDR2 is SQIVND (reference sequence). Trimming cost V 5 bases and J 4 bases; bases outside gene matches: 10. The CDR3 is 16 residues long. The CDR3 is CASSSQTSAAYNEQFF. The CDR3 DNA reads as TGTGCCAGTAGTTCACAGACTAGCGCAGCTTACAATGAGCAGTTCTTC.

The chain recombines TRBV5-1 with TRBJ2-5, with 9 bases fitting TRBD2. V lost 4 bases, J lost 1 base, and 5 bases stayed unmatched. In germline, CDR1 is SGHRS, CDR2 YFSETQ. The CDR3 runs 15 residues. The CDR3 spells CASSLSGSFQETQYF. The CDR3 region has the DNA TGCGCCAGCAGCCTTAGCGGGAGCTTCCAAGAGACCCAGTACTTC.

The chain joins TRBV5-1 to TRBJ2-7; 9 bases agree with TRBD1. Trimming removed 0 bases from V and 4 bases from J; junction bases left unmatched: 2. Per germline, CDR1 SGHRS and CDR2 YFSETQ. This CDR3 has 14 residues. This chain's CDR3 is CASSLADRGYEQYF. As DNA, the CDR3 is TGCGCCAGCAGCTTGGCCGACAGGGGGTACGAGCAGTACTTC.

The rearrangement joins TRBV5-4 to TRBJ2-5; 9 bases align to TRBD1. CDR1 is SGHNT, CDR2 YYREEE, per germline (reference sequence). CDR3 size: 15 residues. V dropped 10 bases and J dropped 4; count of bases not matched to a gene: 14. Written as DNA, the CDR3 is TGTGCCTCCAGCAGGGACAAGGGACAGGGAGAGACCCAGTACTTC. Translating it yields CASSRDKGQGETQYF.

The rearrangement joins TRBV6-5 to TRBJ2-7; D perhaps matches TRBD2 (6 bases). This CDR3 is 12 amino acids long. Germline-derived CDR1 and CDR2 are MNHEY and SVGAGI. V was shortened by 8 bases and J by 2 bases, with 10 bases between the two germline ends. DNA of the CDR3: TGTGCCAGCTATAGCGGAGCCTACGAGCAGTACTTC. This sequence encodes CASYSGAYEQYF.